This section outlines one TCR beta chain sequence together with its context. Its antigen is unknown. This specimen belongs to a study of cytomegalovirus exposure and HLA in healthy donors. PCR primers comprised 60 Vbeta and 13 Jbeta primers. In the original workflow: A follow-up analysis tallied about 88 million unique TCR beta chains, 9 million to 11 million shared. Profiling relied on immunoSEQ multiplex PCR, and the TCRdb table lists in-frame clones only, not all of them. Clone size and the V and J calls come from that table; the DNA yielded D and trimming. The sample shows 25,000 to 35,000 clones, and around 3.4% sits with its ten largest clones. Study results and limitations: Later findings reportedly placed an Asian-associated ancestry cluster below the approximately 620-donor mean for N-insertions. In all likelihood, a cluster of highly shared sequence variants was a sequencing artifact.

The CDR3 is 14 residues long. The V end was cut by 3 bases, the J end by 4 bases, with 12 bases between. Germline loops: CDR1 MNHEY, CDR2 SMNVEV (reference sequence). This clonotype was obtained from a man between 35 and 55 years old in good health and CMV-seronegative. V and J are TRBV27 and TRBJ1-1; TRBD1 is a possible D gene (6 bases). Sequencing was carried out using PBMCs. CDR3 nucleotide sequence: TGTGCCAGCAGTTTCCACAACAGGGTCACTGAAGCTTTCTTT. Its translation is CASSFHNRVTEAFF.